One and the same sample provided the 11 T cell receptor beta chains below, sequenced in a study of regulatory T cells in long-lasting Graves disease (dated by TCRdb to the early 2020s). The library came from multiplex PCR. The listed sequencing device is Illumina HiSeq 4000. To build TCR beta libraries, CDR3 regions were amplified by Arm-PCR using iRepertoire HTBI primers. TCRdb trimmed the raw reads at Q25, called clones with MiXCR and kept productive beta chains. Rows matching on CDR3 protein sequence are summarized as one entry with the most common DNA and genes. The sample table records about 450,000 distinct CDR3 sequences; approximately 14% of these occur just once. Over 15% of the sample goes to the ten largest clones. This specimen's time point label, per the study, means: newly diagnosed GD, antithyroid drugs for less than 3 months. RNA was extracted from PBMCs in TRIzol for both TCR sequencing and RNA sequencing.

A further study also used this sample, focusing on T cells in Graves' hyperthyroidism and ophthalmopathy.

The input for sequencing was peripheral blood mononuclear cells (PBMCs), taken at new diagnosis, from a patient treated with antithyroid drugs. The receptors were gathered from a woman in her forties or fifties with Graves disease. Donor details come from another sample of the same person, matched by shared clones.

This clonotype was detected a few times. This chain links TRBV2 with TRBJ2-5; TRBD1 matches at 10 bases. CDR3 length: 15 amino acids. Germline CDR1 SNHLY, CDR2 FYNNEI. V trimming: 6 bases; J trimming: 4 bases; junction bases outside the gene matches: 8. This CDR3 reads CASSGDRGRPETQYF. The CDR3 DNA reads as TGTGCCAGCAGCGGTGACAGGGGGCGGCCAGAGACCCAGTACTTC.

Only a few counts were recorded for this clonotype. This chain uses TRBV12-3 or TRBV12-4 with TRBJ1-3; D may be TRBD1 (6 bases). Trimming removed 6 bases from V and 2 bases from J, with 17 bases in between. CDR3 length equals 16 residues. The CDR3 reads CASSRKTGRTGNTIYF. The CDR3 bases are TGTGCCAGCAGCCGTAAGACAGGCCGGACTGGAAACACCATATATTTT.

This clonotype was counted between two and nine times. This sequence joins TRBV3-1 and TRBJ2-7; 12 nucleotides align to TRBD2. Trimming cost V 2 bases and J 5 bases; bases outside gene matches: 4. CDR1 and CDR2 from the germline V gene are LGHDT and YNNKEL (reference sequence). This CDR3 spans 15 amino acids. The CDR3 coding sequence is TGTGCCAGCAGCCAACTAGCGGGAGGGCCCCACGAGCAGTACTTC. Its protein is CASSQLAGGPHEQYF.

This clonotype was seen repeatedly, ten times or more. The chain employs TRBV28 and TRBJ1-1, with D possibly TRBD1 on 5 matching bases. Trimming took 8 bases from V and 7 from J, leaving 11 bases between them. CDR3 length: 11 residues. Germline-derived CDR1 and CDR2 are MDHEN and SYDVKM. Written as DNA, the CDR3 is TGTGCCAGCTCGGGAGGGGATGAAGCTTTCTTT. It specifies CASSGGDEAFF.

Worth noting for this clonotype: A single base separates this from a much larger clone, so it may be a read error. The conserved phenylalanine or tryptophan normally closing the CDR3 is absent here, so this likely arose from a read error. CDR3 region: CASSPHRSSGRVLGNEQFS. CDR3 sequence (DNA): TGTGCCAGCAGTCCCCACAGGAGTAGCGGGAGAGTTTTGGGGAATGAGCAGTTCTCC. This chain connects TRBV12-3 or TRBV12-4 to TRBJ2-1; 9 bases fit TRBD2. V was clipped by 5 bases and J by 7 bases; unmatched bases: 21. This CDR3 has 19 residues.

The chain has TRBV12-3 or TRBV12-4 and TRBJ2-2; TRBD2 agrees at 11 bases. The trim removed 3 bases at V and 2 bases at J, leaving 14 bases unmatched. This CDR3 comprises 20 residues. CDR3 nucleotides: TGTGCCAGCAGTTTTAGGGGCCGGTGGACTAGCGGGCCAAACACCGGGGAGCTGTTTTTT. Translation gives CASSFRGRWTSGPNTGELFF.

A single count supports this clonotype. The chain employs TRBV30 and TRBJ1-5, with D unresolved. CDR1 is GTSNPN, CDR2 SVGIG, per germline (reference sequence). CDR3 length: 16 amino acids. Deletions cut 2 bases from V and 0 bases from J, with 14 bases between. The CDR3 spells CAWSLSLAYSNQPQHF. In nucleotides, the CDR3 is TGTGCCTGGAGTCTGTCTCTTGCGTATAGCAATCAGCCCCAGCATTTT.

This clonotype has at least ten counts. V and J are TRBV9 and TRBJ2-6; no clear D gene. The CDR3 is 16 residues long. The germline V gene encodes CDR1 SGDLS and CDR2 YYNGEE. V was pared by 0 bases and J by 0 bases, with 7 bases between. The CDR3 DNA is TGTGCCAGCAGCGTAGCTACGAGCTCTGGGGCCAACGTCCTGACTTTC. It yields the protein CASSVATSSGANVLTF.

This clonotype was counted ten times or more. The rearrangement links TRBV7-3 to TRBJ2-3; TRBD1 is a possible D gene (6 bases). The CDR3 is 17 amino acids. Germline V gene data show CDR1 as SGHTA and CDR2 as FQGTGA. Trimming removed 5 bases at V and 1 base at J, with 19 bases between. CDR3 in amino acids: CASSLMGRGHRTDTQYF. CDR3 bases: TGTGCCAGCAGCCTCATGGGCAGGGGACACCGCACAGATACGCAGTATTTT.

V is TRBV7-9 and J is TRBJ2-7; perhaps TRBD1 as D (6 bases). Trimming cost V 4 bases and J 1 base, with 14 bases left between them. CDR3 length: 15 residues. Germline V gene sequence: CDR1 SEHNR, CDR2 FQNEAQ (reference sequence). The CDR3 DNA reads TGTGCCAGCAGCTCGTGGGACACCCTTTCCTACGAGCAGTACTTC. The encoded protein is CASSSWDTLSYEQYF.

This clonotype was seen ten or more times. The J gene is TRBJ1-5, the V gene TRBV6-1; D unresolved. The CDR3 runs 13 residues. Trimming shortened V by 6 bases and J by 2 bases, and 8 bases separated the two germline ends. Germline CDR1 and CDR2: MNHNS and SASEGT. Here the CDR3 DNA reads TGTGCCAGCAGGTGGGAGGGCAATCAGCCCCAGCATTTT. It yields the protein CASRWEGNQPQHF.